The subject of this entry is one T cell receptor beta chain. Its antigen is as yet unknown. This record comes from a study of cytomegalovirus exposure and HLA in healthy donors. Findings and limits, study-wide: High sensitivity and specificity were reportedly achieved when the classifier diagnosed cytomegalovirus status. Later on, an analysis found that several of the most significant clusters appeared to be linked to common viral pathogens, which included parvovirus B19.

Amplification used 60 Vbeta primers and 13 Jbeta primers. Produced via immunoSEQ multiplex PCR; TCRdb's table is partial and in-frame only. The sample lists some 110,000 clones, approximately 75% occurring once. This CDR3 has 14 residues. V shed 2 bases, J shed 8 bases, and the junction held 5 bases outside the gene matches. Germline V gene sequence: CDR1 MNHEY, CDR2 SVGAGI. Healthy individuals who donated bone marrow served as the donors. The sequence was obtained from a man aged 50 or older in good health and CMV-seropositive. V gene TRBV6-5 combines with J gene TRBJ1-2; TRBD1 aligns across 10 bases. Sequenced sample: PBMCs. The CDR3 nucleotides read TGTGCCAGCAGTTACGCGTGGGACAGGGGCGGCTACACCTTC. This encodes CASSYAWDRGGYTF.